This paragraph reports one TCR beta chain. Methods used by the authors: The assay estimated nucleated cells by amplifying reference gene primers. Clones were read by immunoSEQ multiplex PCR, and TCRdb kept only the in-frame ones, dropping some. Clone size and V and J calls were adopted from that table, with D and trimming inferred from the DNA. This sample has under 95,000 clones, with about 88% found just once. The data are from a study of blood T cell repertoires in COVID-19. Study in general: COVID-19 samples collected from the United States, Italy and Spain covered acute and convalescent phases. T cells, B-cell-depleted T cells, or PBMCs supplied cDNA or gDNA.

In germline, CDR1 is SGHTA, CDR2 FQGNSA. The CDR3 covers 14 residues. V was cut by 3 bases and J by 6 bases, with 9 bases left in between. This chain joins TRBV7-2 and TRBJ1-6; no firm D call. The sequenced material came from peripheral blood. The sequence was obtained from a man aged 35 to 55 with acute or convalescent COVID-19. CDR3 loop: CASSFGLPNSPLHF. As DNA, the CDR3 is TGTGCCAGCAGCTTCGGACTCCCTAATTCACCCCTCCACTTT. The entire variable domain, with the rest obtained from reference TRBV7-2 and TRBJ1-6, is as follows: GAGVSQSPSNKVTEKGKDVELRCDPISGHTALYWYRQSLGQGLEFLIYFQGNSAPDKSGLPSDRFSAERTGGSVSTLTIQRTQQEDSAVYLCASSFGLPNSPLHFGNGTRLTVT.